Listed below are T cell receptor beta chains from one sample, sequenced in a study of cytomegalovirus exposure and HLA in healthy donors. Measured with immunoSEQ multiplex PCR; TCRdb has only the in-frame clones, and not every one. The table lists roughly 130,000 clones, roughly 77% of them singletons, with 5.5% to 7.5% in the top ten. What was sequenced was PBMCs. Receptors originate from a middle-aged woman in good health and CMV-seropositive. Both conserved end residues are part of each CDR3. The D gene is left open where the match is weak. Where a row states a size, it is once, few, many or the class of an expanded clone; other rows omit it.

abundance: -; d_gene: TRBD1; v_gene: TRBV28; j_gene: TRBJ2-7; CDR3nt: TGTGCCAGCAGGCGACAGGGGGGAAGCTCCTACGAGCAGTACTTC; CDR3aa: CASRRQGGSSYEQYF
abundance: -; d_gene: -; v_gene: TRBV27; j_gene: TRBJ2-4; CDR3nt: TGTGCCAGCGGCAAGGCGGACAGAGGTAACATTCAGTACTTC; CDR3aa: CASGKADRGNIQYF
abundance: -; d_gene: -; v_gene: TRBV11-1; j_gene: TRBJ1-4; CDR3nt: TGTGCCAGCAGCCGGACGGTAGCGGCAATAAATGAAAAACTGTTTTTT; CDR3aa: CASSRTVAAINEKLFF
abundance: once; d_gene: TRBD1; v_gene: TRBV19; j_gene: TRBJ1-5; CDR3nt: TGTGCCAGTAGTACTTCAACAGGGGAAACCCAGCATTTT; CDR3aa: CASSTSTGETQHF
abundance: -; d_gene: TRBD1; v_gene: TRBV5-4; j_gene: TRBJ2-7; CDR3nt: TGTGCCAGCAGCTTGACAGGGGCTAGCTACGAGCAGTACTTC; CDR3aa: CASSLTGASYEQYF
abundance: -; d_gene: -; v_gene: TRBV28; j_gene: TRBJ1-1; CDR3nt: TGTGCCAGCTGGACAGTGGGCTTGAACACTGAAGCTTTCTTT; CDR3aa: CASWTVGLNTEAFF
abundance: -; d_gene: TRBD1; v_gene: TRBV7-3; j_gene: TRBJ2-7; CDR3nt: TGTGCCAGCAGCCCGGGGACAGGGAGAAAGGACGAGCAGTACTTC; CDR3aa: CASSPGTGRKDEQYF
abundance: -; d_gene: -; v_gene: TRBV9; j_gene: TRBJ2-5; CDR3nt: TGTGCCAGCAGCGAATGGTCAGGGGCCAAGACCCAGTACTTC; CDR3aa: CASSEWSGAKTQYF
abundance: once; d_gene: -; v_gene: TRBV7-3; j_gene: TRBJ2-4; CDR3nt: TGTGCCAGCAGCTGTGCCGAGTTGGCCAAAAACATTCAGTACTTC; CDR3aa: CASSCAELAKNIQYF
abundance: -; d_gene: TRBD1; v_gene: TRBV5-1; j_gene: TRBJ2-5; CDR3nt: TGCGCCAGCAGCTTACTGGGACAGCCACAAGAGACCCAGTACTTC; CDR3aa: CASSLLGQPQETQYF
abundance: -; d_gene: TRBD2; v_gene: TRBV28; j_gene: TRBJ2-1; CDR3nt: TGTGCCAGCGTCGGCGGGAGCTCCTACAATGAGCAGTTCTTC; CDR3aa: CASVGGSSYNEQFF
abundance: -; d_gene: -; v_gene: TRBV7-8; j_gene: TRBJ1-5; CDR3nt: TGTGCCAGCAGCTTACAGGGAAGCAATCAGCCCCAGCATTTT; CDR3aa: CASSLQGSNQPQHF
abundance: -; d_gene: -; v_gene: TRBV7-9; j_gene: TRBJ2-7; CDR3nt: TGTGCCAGCAGGGAGGGGTTGGACTACGAGCAGTACTTC; CDR3aa: CASREGLDYEQYF
abundance: -; d_gene: -; v_gene: TRBV21-1; j_gene: TRBJ1-1; CDR3nt: TGTGCCAGCAGCAAACGGCGGGGGAACACTGAAGCTTTCTTT; CDR3aa: CASSKRRGNTEAFF
abundance: -; d_gene: TRBD2; v_gene: TRBV7-6; j_gene: TRBJ2-1; CDR3nt: TGTGCCAGCAGCTTGACTAGCGGGGGGTGGGATGAGCAGTTCTTC; CDR3aa: CASSLTSGGWDEQFF
abundance: once; d_gene: TRBD2; v_gene: TRBV18; j_gene: TRBJ2-3; CDR3nt: TGTGCCAGCTCACCATGGGCTAGCGGGGGGGCCGGCACAGATACGCAGTATTTT; CDR3aa: CASSPWASGGAGTDTQYF
abundance: few; d_gene: -; v_gene: TRBV13; j_gene: TRBJ2-5; CDR3nt: TGTGCCAGCAGCTTGGCCAGGGTACAAGAGACCCAGTACTTC; CDR3aa: CASSLARVQETQYF
abundance: -; d_gene: TRBD1; v_gene: TRBV30; j_gene: TRBJ1-2; CDR3nt: TGTGCCTGGGGGTCAGGGGGTGGCTACACCTTC; CDR3aa: CAWGSGGGYTF
abundance: -; d_gene: TRBD1; v_gene: TRBV7-2; j_gene: TRBJ1-2; CDR3nt: TGTGCCAGCAGCTTAGCGCTCGGGACAGGGAATGGCTACACCTTC; CDR3aa: CASSLALGTGNGYTF
abundance: -; d_gene: -; v_gene: TRBV18; j_gene: TRBJ2-7; CDR3nt: TGTGCCAGCTCACCACTACACCGGGAAGGCGAGCAGTACTTC; CDR3aa: CASSPLHREGEQYF
abundance: -; d_gene: -; v_gene: TRBV5-4; j_gene: TRBJ1-1; CDR3nt: TGTGCCAGCAGCTTGATCCGAGGCGGCACGAACACTGAAGCTTTCTTT; CDR3aa: CASSLIRGGTNTEAFF
abundance: -; d_gene: -; v_gene: TRBV10-3; j_gene: TRBJ2-1; CDR3nt: TGTGCCATCAGTGAGTCCATCGGGACTCGATACAATGAGCAGTTCTTC; CDR3aa: CAISESIGTRYNEQFF
abundance: -; d_gene: -; v_gene: TRBV6-6; j_gene: TRBJ1-2; CDR3nt: TGTGGCGCGCGGGAGGGAGGGGGTGGCTACACCTTC; CDR3aa: CGAREGGGGYTF
abundance: -; d_gene: -; v_gene: TRBV2; j_gene: TRBJ1-2; CDR3nt: TGTGCCAGCAGCGCGTCTAGACAGGCGGATGGCTACACCTTC; CDR3aa: CASSASRQADGYTF
abundance: -; d_gene: TRBD1; v_gene: TRBV7-6; j_gene: TRBJ1-1; CDR3nt: TGTGCCAGCAGCTTAAGCGGGACAGGGGCGGGGGGGACTGAAGCTTTCTTT; CDR3aa: CASSLSGTGAGGTEAFF
abundance: once; d_gene: TRBD1; v_gene: TRBV5-6; j_gene: TRBJ2-7; CDR3nt: TGTGCCAGCAGCCCTGTGGACAGGGGCGGACCCGAGCAGTACTTC; CDR3aa: CASSPVDRGGPEQYF
abundance: -; d_gene: -; v_gene: TRBV5-4; j_gene: TRBJ2-5; CDR3nt: TGTGCCAGCAGCTTGGCGGGAGCCCCGGGGTACTTC; CDR3aa: CASSLAGAPGYF
abundance: -; d_gene: -; v_gene: TRBV7-8; j_gene: TRBJ2-7; CDR3nt: TGTGCCAGCAGCTCGCTCGGACTCTCGGGCGAGCAGTACTTC; CDR3aa: CASSSLGLSGEQYF
abundance: -; d_gene: -; v_gene: TRBV5-1; j_gene: TRBJ1-1; CDR3nt: TGCGCCAGCAGTTCTGGGGTAATCACAGGGAAGAACACTGAAGCTTTCTTT; CDR3aa: CASSSGVITGKNTEAFF
abundance: -; d_gene: -; v_gene: TRBV6-1; j_gene: TRBJ1-3; CDR3nt: TGTGCCAGCAGCGAAGGGGCTCTTGCGAACACCATATATTTT; CDR3aa: CASSEGALANTIYF
abundance: -; d_gene: TRBD2; v_gene: TRBV9; j_gene: TRBJ2-7; CDR3nt: TGTGCCAGCAGCGTAGGGGGGACTAGCGGTGAAGAGCAGTACTTC; CDR3aa: CASSVGGTSGEEQYF
abundance: -; d_gene: TRBD1; v_gene: TRBV28; j_gene: TRBJ1-5; CDR3nt: TGTGCCAGCAGCACGGGACAGGGGGTTCAGCCCCAGCATTTT; CDR3aa: CASSTGQGVQPQHF
abundance: few; d_gene: TRBD1; v_gene: TRBV7-9; j_gene: TRBJ1-5; CDR3nt: TGTGCCAGCAGCTCGACAGGGGGGAGAAATCAGCCCCAGCATTTT; CDR3aa: CASSSTGGRNQPQHF
abundance: -; d_gene: -; v_gene: TRBV5-1; j_gene: TRBJ1-3; CDR3nt: TGCGCCAGCGGTACGGGTATGGACACCATATATTTT; CDR3aa: CASGTGMDTIYF
abundance: -; d_gene: -; v_gene: TRBV7-6; j_gene: TRBJ1-1; CDR3nt: TGTGCCAGCAGATCGCCGGGGGTCGACACTGAAGCTTTCTTT; CDR3aa: CASRSPGVDTEAFF
abundance: -; d_gene: -; v_gene: TRBV4-1; j_gene: TRBJ2-7; CDR3nt: TGCGCCAGCAGCCAGGGGCTAAGGAACGAGCAGTACTTC; CDR3aa: CASSQGLRNEQYF
abundance: -; d_gene: -; v_gene: TRBV4-1; j_gene: TRBJ2-7; CDR3nt: TGCGCCAGCAGCCAAGATCGCGGCTTCTACGAGCAGTACTTC; CDR3aa: CASSQDRGFYEQYF
abundance: -; d_gene: -; v_gene: TRBV7-2; j_gene: TRBJ1-2; CDR3nt: TGTGCCAGCAGCTTAGTGGTCAGTCAAAGAGGTGACTACACCTTC; CDR3aa: CASSLVVSQRGDYTF
abundance: -; d_gene: TRBD2; v_gene: TRBV7-3; j_gene: TRBJ2-1; CDR3nt: TGTGCCAGCAGCTTTGAACTAGCGTCCTACAATGAGCAGTTCTTC; CDR3aa: CASSFELASYNEQFF
abundance: -; d_gene: -; v_gene: TRBV5-8; j_gene: TRBJ1-5; CDR3nt: TGTGCCAGCAGCTTCAGGCAGGGGAGTCAGCCCCAGCATTTT; CDR3aa: CASSFRQGSQPQHF
abundance: -; d_gene: TRBD1; v_gene: TRBV27; j_gene: TRBJ2-5; CDR3nt: TGTGCCAGCAGTTTAATCACAGGGGGCTTGGAGACCCAGTACTTC; CDR3aa: CASSLITGGLETQYF
abundance: few; d_gene: -; v_gene: TRBV2; j_gene: TRBJ1-2; CDR3nt: TGTGCCAGCAGTGCGGGCTATGGCTACACCTTC; CDR3aa: CASSAGYGYTF
abundance: few; d_gene: -; v_gene: TRBV11-2; j_gene: TRBJ1-1; CDR3nt: TGTGCCAGCCAAAACTATGGACAGAACACTGAAGCTTTCTTT; CDR3aa: CASQNYGQNTEAFF
abundance: -; d_gene: TRBD1; v_gene: TRBV5-1; j_gene: TRBJ2-2; CDR3nt: TGCGCCAGCAGCGAGGGACAGCGTAGGACCGGGGAGCTGTTTTTT; CDR3aa: CASSEGQRRTGELFF
abundance: -; d_gene: -; v_gene: TRBV15; j_gene: TRBJ1-1; CDR3nt: TGTGCCACCAGCAGAGATTTTAGGGAGACTGAAGCTTTCTTT; CDR3aa: CATSRDFRETEAFF
abundance: -; d_gene: -; v_gene: TRBV28; j_gene: TRBJ2-7; CDR3nt: TGTGCCAGCAGCCCGCTCTCCGAGGTGGGCGAGCAGTACTTC; CDR3aa: CASSPLSEVGEQYF
abundance: -; d_gene: -; v_gene: TRBV19; j_gene: TRBJ2-7; CDR3nt: TGTGCCAGTAGTAACAGCTACGAGCAGTACTTC; CDR3aa: CASSNSYEQYF
abundance: -; d_gene: TRBD2; v_gene: TRBV5-1; j_gene: TRBJ2-5; CDR3nt: TGCGCCAGCAGCTTGGAAGCGGGGCCTGGGGAGACCCAGTACTTC; CDR3aa: CASSLEAGPGETQYF
abundance: -; d_gene: TRBD1; v_gene: TRBV27; j_gene: TRBJ1-2; CDR3nt: TGTGCCAGCAGTCCCCCTGGCAGGGGGCCTGGCTACACCTTC; CDR3aa: CASSPPGRGPGYTF
abundance: -; d_gene: -; v_gene: TRBV6-1; j_gene: TRBJ1-2; CDR3nt: TGTGCCAGCAGTGAAGCCGACAGACGATGGCACTATGGCTACACCTTC; CDR3aa: CASSEADRRWHYGYTF
abundance: -; d_gene: -; v_gene: TRBV9; j_gene: TRBJ2-7; CDR3nt: TGTGCCAGCAGCCCTCGGGGACATGGCTACGAGCAGTACTTC; CDR3aa: CASSPRGHGYEQYF
abundance: -; d_gene: TRBD1; v_gene: TRBV7-7; j_gene: TRBJ1-1; CDR3nt: TGTGCTAGCAGCTCCCGTCGGACAGGGGGGTACAACACTGAAGCTTTCTTT; CDR3aa: CASSSRRTGGYNTEAFF
abundance: -; d_gene: -; v_gene: TRBV29-1; j_gene: TRBJ2-7; CDR3nt: TGCAGCGTTGAGGACTCCTCCTACGAGCAGTACTTC; CDR3aa: CSVEDSSYEQYF
abundance: few; d_gene: TRBD1; v_gene: TRBV5-1; j_gene: TRBJ2-5; CDR3nt: TGCGCCAGCAGCTTGGTCCGGGGACAGCACCAAGAGACCCAGTACTTC; CDR3aa: CASSLVRGQHQETQYF